Listed below are T cell receptor beta chains from one sample, sequenced in a study of blood T cells in healthy people across ages. Via MiXCR, TCRdb re-called the 5' RACE reads, giving one row per CDR3 protein. The sample yields approximately 2,000,000 distinct CDR3 sequences, roughly two fifths seen once. The sequenced material came from blood. These receptors were collected from a human donor in good health. The CDR3 runs from the conserved cysteine through the conserved F or W. D genes are given only for firm matches. The size field is filled for only some rows; it gives once, few, many or a size class.

-,TRBJ1-1,TRBV6-5,14,few,TGTGCCAGCAGTTACTCACCCAGCTACACTGAAGCTTTCTTT,CASSYSPSYTEAFF
TRBD1,TRBJ1-2,TRBV6-6,14,-,TGTGCCAGCAGTTACGGGGATCAGGGGGATGGCTACACCTTC,CASSYGDQGDGYTF
-,TRBJ1-1,TRBV7-2,15,few,TGTGCCAGCAGCCCGACGGGAGGTAGGAACACTGAAACTTTCTTT,CASSPTGGRNTETFF
TRBD1,TRBJ1-4,TRBV12-5,14,few,TGTGCTAGTGGTTCGGGACAGGGAGGCGAAAAACTGTTTTTT,CASGSGQGGEKLFF
-,TRBJ2-4,TRBV5-1,14,-,TGCGCCAGCAGCGTCGGGCCTCGGGGAAACATTCAGTACTTC,CASSVGPRGNIQYF
-,TRBJ1-5,TRBV7-2,15,many,TGTGCCAGCAGCCCCCCGGGGTCGTCCGATCAGCCCCAGCATTTT,CASSPPGSSDQPQHF
-,TRBJ1-6,TRBV11-2,15,-,TGTGCCAGCAGCTTAGTTCGGGGCCTTAGTTCACCCCTCCACTTT,CASSLVRGLSSPLHF
-,TRBJ2-3,TRBV15,13,-,TGTGCCACCAGCAGAGAACGGGCAGATACGCAGTATTTT,CATSRERADTQYF
-,TRBJ2-7,TRBV7-2,15,-,TGTGCCAGCAGCTTAGGCCGGGGTTCGGGCTACGAGCAGTACTTC,CASSLGRGSGYEQYF
TRBD2,TRBJ2-1,TRBV27,14,-,TGTGCCAGCAGTTTACAGCGGGAATACAATGAGCAGTTCTTC,CASSLQREYNEQFF
-,TRBJ1-2,TRBV7-2,14,-,TGTGCCAGCAGCTTAAGGGTGACGGGGTATGGCTACACCTTC,CASSLRVTGYGYTF
-,TRBJ1-3,TRBV4-3,18,-,TGCGCCAGCAGCCAGGCTTTGGGGGGCGAGCCCCCTGGAAACACCATATATTTT,CASSQALGGEPPGNTIYF
-,TRBJ1-5,TRBV6-2/TRBV6-3,14,once,TGTGCCAGCGTTTCGGGGAGGCCCAATCAGCCCCAGCATTTT,CASVSGRPNQPQHF
-,TRBJ2-7,TRBV6-2/TRBV6-3,13,-,TGTGCCAGCTGTCCTTCGGGCCTCTACGAGCAGTACTTC,CASCPSGLYEQYF
-,TRBJ1-1,TRBV10-3,15,few,TGTGCCATCAGTGAGTCGTGGCGGCCGAACACTGAAGCTTTCTTT,CAISESWRPNTEAFF
-,TRBJ2-7,TRBV4-3,15,few,TGCGCCAGCAGCCAAGATCGGGGAGACTACTACGAGCAGTACTTC,CASSQDRGDYYEQYF
-,TRBJ1-5,TRBV12-3/TRBV12-4,14,few,TGTGCCAGCAGTTACAGGGTGCAAAATCAGCCCCAGCATTTT,CASSYRVQNQPQHF
-,TRBJ2-5,TRBV29-1,15,few,TGCAGCGTTGAGATATTGGGAAGCGGTCGGGAGACCCAGTACTTC,CSVEILGSGRETQYF
TRBD1,TRBJ2-4,TRBV20-1,14,-,TGCAGTGCTAGAGAAACAGGGGGCCCAAACATTCAGTACTTC,CSARETGGPNIQYF
-,TRBJ1-1,TRBV4-3,14,few,TGCGCCAGCAGCCAAGATTACCTGAACACTGAAGCTTTCTTT,CASSQDYLNTEAFF
-,TRBJ1-2,TRBV29-1,12,-,-,CSVPDTLYGCTF
-,TRBJ1-5,TRBV7-2,15,-,TGTGCCAGCAGCCTCAGGGCCACCGGCAATCAGCCCCAGCATTTT,CASSLRATGNQPQHF
TRBD1,TRBJ2-7,TRBV4-3,15,few,TGCGCCAGCAGCCAAATCCGGGACAGATCCTACGAGCAGTACTTC,CASSQIRDRSYEQYF
-,TRBJ2-7,TRBV10-3,13,few,TGTGCCATCAGGCGGACGGAGTCCTACGAGCAGTACTTC,CAIRRTESYEQYF
-,TRBJ1-2,TRBV6-2/TRBV6-3,14,few,TGTGCCAGCAGTCTTCCAGGGCCTGTCGATGGCTACACCTTC,CASSLPGPVDGYTF
-,TRBJ1-1,TRBV4-2,13,-,TGTGCCAGCAGCCAAGTACCTGTGGGGGTGGTTTTCTTT,CASSQVPVGVVFF
TRBD1,TRBJ1-5,TRBV6-1,14,-,TGTGCCAGCGTCCGGGACAGGGGGCCTCAGCCCCAGCATTTT,CASVRDRGPQPQHF
-,TRBJ2-2,TRBV29-1,12,-,TGCAGCGGTGGGCTGGAGGCCGGGGAGCTGTTTTTT,CSGGLEAGELFF
-,TRBJ2-1,TRBV4-1,18,-,TGCGCCAGCAGCCAAGATCGTTGGTGGCAGGGAGTTTACAATGAGCAGTTCTTC,CASSQDRWWQGVYNEQFF